This TCR beta chain emerged from a study of blood T cell repertoires in COVID-19. This clone occurred once. Per the original data handling: Amplifying reference gene primers gave estimates of nucleated cell counts. Using immunoSEQ multiplex PCR, the repertoire was profiled, and TCRdb retains in-frame clones only, with some absent. The DNA was the basis for D and trimming; V, J and clone size are from that table. The data hold hundreds of thousands of clones, with around 88% observed a single time. The germline V and J ends were trimmed by 4 bases and 4 bases, with 13 bases remaining between them. The germline V gene has CDR1 MNHEY and CDR2 SMNVEV (reference sequence). CDR3 size: 15 residues.

The sample consisted of PBMCs or T cells enriched from blood (not recorded which). V usage is TRBV27 and J usage is TRBJ1-4; D call uncertain. This clonotype was sampled from a woman aged 40 to 49 who had recovered from COVID-19. The CDR3 reads CASSSGYGNNEKLFF. The CDR3 coding sequence is TGTGCCAGCAGTTCGGGATACGGCAATAATGAAAAACTGTTTTTT.